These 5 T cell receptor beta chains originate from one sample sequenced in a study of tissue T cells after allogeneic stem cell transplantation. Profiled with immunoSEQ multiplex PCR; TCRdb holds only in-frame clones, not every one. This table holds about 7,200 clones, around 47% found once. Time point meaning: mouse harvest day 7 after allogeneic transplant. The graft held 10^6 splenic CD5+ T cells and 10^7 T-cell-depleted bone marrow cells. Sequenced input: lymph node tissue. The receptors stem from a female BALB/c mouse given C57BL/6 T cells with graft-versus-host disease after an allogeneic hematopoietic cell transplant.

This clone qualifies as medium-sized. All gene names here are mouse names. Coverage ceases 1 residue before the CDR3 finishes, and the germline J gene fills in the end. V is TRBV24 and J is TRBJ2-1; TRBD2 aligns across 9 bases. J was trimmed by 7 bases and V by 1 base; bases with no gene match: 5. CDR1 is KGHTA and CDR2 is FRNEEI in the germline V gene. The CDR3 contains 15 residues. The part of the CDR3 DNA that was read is TGTGCCAGCAGTCTGTCGCTGGGGGGGTGGGCTGAGCAGTTC. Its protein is CASSLSLGGWAEQF. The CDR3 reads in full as CASSLSLGGWAEQFF.

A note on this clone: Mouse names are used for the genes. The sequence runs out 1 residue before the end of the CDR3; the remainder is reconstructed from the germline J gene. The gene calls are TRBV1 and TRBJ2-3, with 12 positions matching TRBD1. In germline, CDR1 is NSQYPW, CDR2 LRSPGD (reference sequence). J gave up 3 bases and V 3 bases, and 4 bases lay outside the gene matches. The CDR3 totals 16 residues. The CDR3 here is CTCSARDRGQAETLYF. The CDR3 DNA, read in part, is TGCACCTGCAGTGCCCGGGACAGGGGGCAAGCAGAAACGCTGTAT.

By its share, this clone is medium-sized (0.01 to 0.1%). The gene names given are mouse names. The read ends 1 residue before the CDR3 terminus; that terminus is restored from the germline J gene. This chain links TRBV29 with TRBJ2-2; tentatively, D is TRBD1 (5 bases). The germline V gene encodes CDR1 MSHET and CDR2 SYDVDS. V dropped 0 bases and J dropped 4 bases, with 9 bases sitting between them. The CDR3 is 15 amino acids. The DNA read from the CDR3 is TGTGCTAGCAGTTTATCCAGGGTGGGCACCGGGCAGCTCTAC. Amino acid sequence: CASSLSRVGTGQLY. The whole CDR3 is CASSLSRVGTGQLYF.

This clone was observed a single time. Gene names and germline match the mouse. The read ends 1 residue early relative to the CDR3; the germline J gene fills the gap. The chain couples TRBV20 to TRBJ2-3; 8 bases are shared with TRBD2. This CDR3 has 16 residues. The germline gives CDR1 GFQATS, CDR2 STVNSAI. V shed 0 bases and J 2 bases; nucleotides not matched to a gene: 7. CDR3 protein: CGARDWGGRPAETLYF. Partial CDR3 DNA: TGTGGTGCTAGGGATTGGGGGGGGCGCCCTGCAGAAACGCTGTAT.

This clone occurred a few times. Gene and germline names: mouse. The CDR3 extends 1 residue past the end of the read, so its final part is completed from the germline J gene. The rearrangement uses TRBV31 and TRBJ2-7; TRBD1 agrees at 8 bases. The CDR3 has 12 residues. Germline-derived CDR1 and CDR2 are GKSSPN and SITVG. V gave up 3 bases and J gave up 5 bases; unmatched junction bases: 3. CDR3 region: CAWSPTGDEQYF. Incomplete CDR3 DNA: TGTGCCTGGAGCCCGACAGGGGATGAACAGTAC.